This passage covers 32 T cell receptor beta chains from one sample sequenced in a study of T cell responses to AZD1222 COVID-19 vaccine. Here immunoSEQ multiplex PCR was the method, and the copy in TCRdb shows in-frame clones only, minus some. The sample includes more than 250,000 clones, about 92% of them seen just once. The sample here was peripheral blood, taken on day 0 of AZD1222 vaccination. These receptors were taken from an adult in good health.

The chain is built from TRBV2 and TRBJ2-3; maybe TRBD1 (5 bases). The CDR3 contains 12 residues. Trimming pared 9 bases from V and 4 bases from J, leaving 11 bases between. In germline, CDR1 is SNHLY, CDR2 FYNNEI. CDR3 protein: CARGQGPDTQYF. CDR3 coding DNA: TGTGCCAGGGGCCAGGGCCCAGATACGCAGTATTTT. The variable domain in full, with the rest retrieved from reference TRBV2 and TRBJ2-3, is EPEVTQTPSHQVTQMGQEVILRCVPISNHLYFYWYRQILGQKVEFLVSFYNNEISEKSEIFDDQFSVERPDGSNFTLKIRSTKLEDSAMYFCARGQGPDTQYFGPGTRLTVL.

V and J are TRBV18 and TRBJ1-4; D gene uncertain. The germline CDR1 and CDR2 sequences are KGHSH and LQKENI. V was shortened by 2 bases and J by 0 bases, with 7 bases between the two germline ends. CDR3 length: 15 residues. As DNA, the CDR3 is TGTGCCAGCTCACCATACGCTGCAACTAATGAAAAACTGTTTTTT. Its protein is CASSPYAATNEKLFF.

The gene calls are TRBV9 and TRBJ2-3, with 11 bases identical to TRBD2. Germline CDR1 SGDLS, CDR2 YYNGEE. The V and J ends lost 4 bases and 6 bases, in that order; junction bases with no gene match: 7. This CDR3 is 15 amino acids long. In DNA form, the CDR3 reads TGTGCCAGCAGCCTAGCGGGAGGTCCCCCCGATACGCAGTATTTT. It is translated as CASSLAGGPPDTQYF.

The chain couples TRBV5-6 to TRBJ2-7; the match to TRBD1 covers 7 bases. CDR3 length: 15 amino acids. Germline V gives CDR1 SGHDT, CDR2 YYEEEE. V shed 0 bases and J 0 bases; nucleotides not matched to a gene: 3. This chain's CDR3 is CASSLGDRFSYEQYF. In DNA, the CDR3 is TGTGCCAGCAGCTTGGGGGACAGATTCTCCTACGAGCAGTACTTC.

The rearrangement joins TRBV28 to TRBJ1-2; TRBD1 is a possible D gene (5 bases). V was trimmed by 3 bases and J by 2 bases, leaving 10 bases between them. The CDR3 loop spans 14 amino acids. Germline CDR1 and CDR2: MDHEN and SYDVKM. In DNA, the CDR3 is TGTGCCAGCAGTTTTAGGGGACGCAACTATGGCTACACCTTC. Translated, it gives CASSFRGRNYGYTF.

In DNA, the CDR3 is TGTGCCAGCAGTTTCACACCAGATACGCAGTATTTT. This translates into CASSFTPDTQYF. This sequence joins TRBV12-3 or TRBV12-4 and TRBJ2-3; unclear D gene. This CDR3 is 12 amino acids long. V lost 3 bases, J lost 4 bases, and 5 bases lay in between.

V is TRBV5-1 and J is TRBJ2-5, with D perhaps TRBD2 (6 bases). The CDR3 is 14 residues long. Looked up from germline, CDR1 is SGHRS and CDR2 is YFSETQ. Trimming stripped 3 bases from V and 5 bases from J, with 14 bases between. The CDR3 is CASSSGTAGETQYF. CDR3 nucleotides: TGCGCCAGCAGCTCCGGGACGGCGGGGGAGACCCAGTACTTC.

This clone came up once. The genes are TRBV7-9 and TRBJ1-6; 9 bases align to TRBD1. The CDR3 sequence is 14 residues long. CDR1 is SEHNR, CDR2 FQNEAQ, per germline (reference sequence). The J segment lost 7 bases and the V segment lost 5 bases, leaving 3 bases of the junction unmatched. The DNA of the CDR3 is TGTGCCAGCAGCCCCGACAGGGGGAATTCACCCCTCCACTTT. This gives the protein CASSPDRGNSPLHF.

Worth noting for this clone: Within the sample, other DNA sequences also encode this same CDR3. This chain connects TRBV5-1 to TRBJ1-1; D might be TRBD1 (5 bases). Germline-derived CDR1 and CDR2 are SGHRS and YFSETQ. V was trimmed by 5 bases and J by 3 bases, leaving 11 bases between them. This CDR3 has 13 residues. CDR3 protein: CASSPGWDTEAFF. CDR3 nucleotides: TGCGCCAGCAGTCCAGGGTGGGACACTGAAGCTTTCTTT.

The gene calls are TRBV28 and TRBJ1-1, with unresolved D. Trimming stripped 1 base from V and 1 base from J, with 13 bases between. The CDR3 is made up of 16 amino acids. Germline loops: CDR1 MDHEN, CDR2 SYDVKM. In DNA, the CDR3 is TGTGCCAGCAGTTTATATCTGGGATGGACGAACACTGAAGCTTTCTTT. It encodes CASSLYLGWTNTEAFF.

This clone was seen once. This chain uses TRBV15 with TRBJ1-6; TRBD1 might be the D (5 bases). The length of the CDR3 is 15 residues. V dropped 3 bases and J dropped 7 bases, with 13 bases sitting between them. Germline CDR1 and CDR2: LNHNV and YYDKDF (reference sequence). CDR3 amino acids: CATSRLDSQNSPLHF. CDR3 bases: TGTGCCACCAGCAGGCTAGACAGCCAAAATTCACCCCTCCACTTT.

The chain couples TRBV15 to TRBJ2-3, with D hard to call. V shed 0 bases and J shed 4 bases, with 17 bases lying between them. Germline CDR1 LNHNV, CDR2 YYDKDF (reference sequence). The CDR3 totals 17 residues. CDR3 sequence: CATSRDYPPLTPDTQYF. The CDR3 DNA sequence: TGTGCCACCAGCAGAGATTACCCGCCTCTAACCCCAGATACGCAGTATTTT.

This rearrangement joins TRBV9 to TRBJ1-5; 7 nucleotides align to TRBD1. CDR3 length: 15 amino acids. Germline CDR1 reads SGDLS; CDR2 reads YYNGEE. With V trimmed by 4 bases and J by 4 bases, 8 bases remained unmatched. The CDR3 region is CASSPEGQPNQPQHF. The CDR3 coding sequence is TGTGCCAGCAGCCCCGAGGGACAGCCTAATCAGCCCCAGCATTTT. Using reference TRBV9 and TRBJ1-5 for the parts outside the CDR3, the full variable domain is DSGVTQTPKHLITATGQRVTLRCSPRSGDLSVYWYQQSLDQGLQFLIQYYNGEERAKGNILERFSAQQFPDLHSELNLSSLELGDSALYFCASSPEGQPNQPQHFGDGTRLSIL.

The CDR3 coding sequence is TGTGCCACCGAACTAGCGCGACTCTACAATGAGCAGTTCTTC. This translates into CATELARLYNEQFF. The chain couples TRBV28 to TRBJ2-1, with 7 bases identical to TRBD2. Trimming removed 10 bases from V and 3 bases from J; junction bases left unmatched: 9. From germline, CDR1 is MDHEN and CDR2 SYDVKM. The CDR3 has 14 residues.

DNA for the CDR3: TGCGCCAGTCAATCAGGACAACCGGCCTACAATGAGCAGTTCTTC. This codes for CASQSGQPAYNEQFF. The V call is TRBV5-1, the J call TRBJ2-1, with D possibly matching TRBD1 (5 bases). V lost 8 bases and J 2 bases, leaving 17 bases between the germline ends. The CDR3 has 15 residues. Germline loops: CDR1 SGHRS, CDR2 YFSETQ.

The chain uses TRBV3-1 (or the pseudogene TRBV3-2) and TRBJ1-1; D unclear. The CDR3 runs to 14 residues. Trimming shortened V by 0 bases and J by 0 bases, and 5 bases separated the two germline ends. The germline V gene encodes CDR1 LGHDT and CDR2 YNNKEL (reference sequence). DNA of the CDR3: TGTGCCAGCAGCCAAGACCCTTTGAACACTGAAGCTTTCTTT. As protein: CASSQDPLNTEAFF.

CDR3 sequence (DNA): TGTGCCAGCACCATAACTGGCGTTAGCACAGATACGCAGTATTTT. The encoded protein is CASTITGVSTDTQYF. This chain uses TRBV6-6 with TRBJ2-3; no clear D gene. CDR1 is MNHNY and CDR2 is SVGAGI in the germline V gene (reference sequence). The CDR3 has 15 residues. Trimming removed 7 bases at V and 0 bases at J, with 14 bases between.

The genes are TRBV5-4 and TRBJ2-7, with D possibly TRBD2 on 7 matching bases. The V gene lost 2 bases and the J gene lost 6 bases, with 21 bases spanning the gap. Germline V lookup: CDR1 SGHNT, CDR2 YYREEE (reference sequence). The CDR3 covers 16 residues. The CDR3 sequence: CASSFSSGGSYREQYF. The CDR3 region has the DNA TGTGCCAGCAGCTTCTCCTCGGGGGGCTCCTATCGCGAGCAGTACTTC.

The count of this clone is one. The chain links TRBV6-6 to TRBJ2-2; possibly TRBD2 for D (7 bases). The CDR3 spans 16 residues. Trimming cost V 5 bases and J 3 bases, with 16 bases left between them. In germline, CDR1 is MNHNY, CDR2 SVGAGI (reference sequence). This CDR3 reads CASSQTRGADTGELFF. The CDR3 nucleotides read TGTGCCAGCAGTCAGACACGGGGGGCCGACACCGGGGAGCTGTTTTTT.

Worth noting for this clone: This sample also contains other DNA sequences that code for the same CDR3. This chain joins TRBV5-1 and TRBJ2-7; no definite D call. Germline loops: CDR1 SGHRS, CDR2 YFSETQ. Between the trimmed V and J ends, which lost 0 bases and 2 bases, there was a span of 6 bases. The CDR3 covers 13 residues. The CDR3 loop reads CASSLGDTYEQYF. The CDR3 DNA reads TGCGCCAGCAGCTTGGGCGATACCTACGAGCAGTACTTC.

The chain uses TRBV13 and TRBJ1-4; TRBD1 agrees at 9 bases. The CDR3 is 15 residues long. V gave up 5 bases and J gave up 7 bases; unmatched junction bases: 8. Germline CDR1 PRHDT, CDR2 FYEKMQ (reference sequence). CDR3 protein: CASSLRTGEGEKLFF. The CDR3 DNA sequence: TGTGCCAGCAGCCTCCGGACAGGGGAGGGTGAAAAACTGTTTTTT. Full variable domain (rest looked up from reference TRBV13 and TRBJ1-4): AAGVIQSPRHLIKEKRETATLKCYPIPRHDTVYWYQQGPGQDPQFLISFYEKMQSDKGSIPDRFSAQQFSDYHSELNMSSLELGDSALYFCASSLRTGEGEKLFFGSGTQLSVL.

V usage is TRBV3-1 (or the pseudogene TRBV3-2) and J usage is TRBJ1-2; TRBD1 might be the D (5 bases). The CDR3 covers 14 residues. Germline loops: CDR1 LGHDT, CDR2 YNNKEL (reference sequence). V shed 6 bases and J shed 5 bases, with 16 bases lying between them. The CDR3 nucleotides are TGTGCCAGCAGGGTACAAGGGTCAGGGTATGGCTACACCTTC. Translated: CASRVQGSGYGYTF.

The chain is built from TRBV7-2 and TRBJ1-5, with no clear D. The ends were cut back, 3 bases at V and 4 bases at J, with 7 bases in the middle. This CDR3 comprises 13 residues. CDR1 is SGHTA, CDR2 FQGNSA, per germline. The CDR3 sequence: CASSLMGNQPQHF. DNA of the CDR3: TGTGCCAGCAGCTTGATGGGGAATCAGCCCCAGCATTTT.

The chain uses TRBV5-1 and TRBJ1-1, with no clear D. Trimming removed 0 bases from V and 1 base from J, with 4 bases in between. Germline V lookup: CDR1 SGHRS, CDR2 YFSETQ. The CDR3 is 13 amino acids. CDR3 residues: CASSLGPNTEAFF. The CDR3 coding sequence is TGCGCCAGCAGCTTGGGCCCGAACACTGAAGCTTTCTTT. Full variable domain (remainder filled in from reference TRBV5-1 and TRBJ1-1): KAGVTQTPRYLIKTRGQQVTLSCSPISGHRSVSWYQQTPGQGLQFLFEYFSETQRNKGNFPGRFSGRQFSNSRSEMNVSTLELGDSALYLCASSLGPNTEAFFGQGTRLTVV.

This clone has only one observation. This chain joins TRBV30 and TRBJ1-3; D gene uncertain. Germline lookup yields CDR1 GTSNPN and CDR2 SVGIG (reference sequence). The CDR3 is made up of 12 amino acids. V was pared by 4 bases and J by 4 bases, with 8 bases between. DNA of the CDR3: TGTGCCTGGATCCTAGGAGGAAACACCATATATTTT. Translating gives CAWILGGNTIYF.

CDR3 sequence reads: CASSPQEGRGEQYF. The CDR3 DNA sequence: TGTGCCAGCTCACCACAGGAGGGGAGAGGGGAGCAGTACTTC. The J gene is TRBJ2-7, the V gene TRBV18; D is possibly TRBD2 (6 bases). The CDR3 covers 14 residues. The germline V and J ends were trimmed by 1 base and 7 bases, with 14 bases remaining between them. Germline V gene lookup returns CDR1 KGHSH and CDR2 LQKENI.

J is TRBJ2-3 and V is TRBV7-3; D is possibly TRBD1 (5 bases). There are 13 residues in the CDR3. The germline V gene encodes CDR1 SGHTA and CDR2 FQGTGA. Deletions cut 3 bases from V and 6 bases from J, with 10 bases between. The CDR3 DNA is TGTGCCAGCAGCTTTGGGGCTAGGGATACGCAGTATTTT. Residues: CASSFGARDTQYF.

This chain joins TRBV11-3 and TRBJ1-3; no clear D. The CDR3 length is 15 residues. CDR1 and CDR2 from the germline V gene are SGHNT and YENEEA. Trimming left V 3 bases short and J 0 bases short, with 9 bases between. Here the CDR3 reads CASSFSANSGNTIYF. The DNA of the CDR3 is TGTGCCAGCAGCTTCTCAGCGAACTCTGGAAACACCATATATTTT.

The chain links TRBV30 to TRBJ2-6; no clear D. This CDR3 spans 13 amino acids. V was clipped by 7 bases and J by 0 bases, with 7 bases between them. Germline CDR1 and CDR2: GTSNPN and SVGIG (reference sequence). CDR3 amino acids: CASDISGANVLTF. For the CDR3, the DNA is TGTGCCTCCGATATCTCTGGGGCCAACGTCCTGACTTTC.

This sequence joins TRBV2 and TRBJ1-5, with 8 nucleotides matching TRBD1. The V gene's germline CDR1 is SNHLY and CDR2 FYNNEI. This CDR3 is 14 amino acids long. V gave up 5 bases and J gave up 7 bases; unmatched junction bases: 7. The CDR3 coding sequence is TGTGCCAGCAGTCGGACAGGGTTCGGCCAGCCCCAGCATTTT. Translation gives CASSRTGFGQPQHF. Together with reference TRBV2 and TRBJ1-5, the CDR3 gives the full variable domain: EPEVTQTPSHQVTQMGQEVILRCVPISNHLYFYWYRQILGQKVEFLVSFYNNEISEKSEIFDDQFSVERPDGSNFTLKIRSTKLEDSAMYFCASSRTGFGQPQHFGDGTRLSIL.

This clone has only one observation. This chain uses TRBV30 with TRBJ1-2; D is unclear. With 4 bases removed from V and 8 bases from J, the gap between germline ends came to 11 bases. Germline CDR1 reads GTSNPN; CDR2 reads SVGIG (reference sequence). The length of the CDR3 is 11 residues. The DNA of the CDR3 is TGTGCCTGGAACCCAGGACGGGGCTACACCTTC. Residues: CAWNPGRGYTF.

The CDR3 DNA follows: TGCGCCAGCAGCTTGTTCGGAGAACGAGAGCAGTTCTTC. Protein sequence: CASSLFGEREQFF. This sequence joins TRBV5-1 and TRBJ2-1; D unclear. V was pared by 1 base and J by 10 bases, with 12 bases between. The CDR3 sequence is 13 residues long. Germline CDR1 and CDR2: SGHRS and YFSETQ.